This TCR beta chain originates from a study of T cell repertoires in cytomegalovirus infection. Across the whole study: Based on public TCR beta signatures, there were indications of CMV infection and of a matching HLA type.

In its sample, this clonotype was seen a few times. Its antigen is unknown. A single record per CDR3 protein comes from TCRdb applying MiXCR to the reads. The sample has almost 550,000 distinct CDR3 sequences, more than 15% seen once. Study findings and constraints: There were HLA-C-restricted CMV-specific TCR beta clonotypes dominating the ex vivo response.

CDR3 length: 15 amino acids. Germline lookup yields CDR1 SGHAT and CDR2 FQNNGV. V was pared by 1 base and J by 3 bases, with 13 bases between. This chain connects TRBV11-2 to TRBJ2-7; unclear D gene. The sequence came from a human donor in good health (CMV status not recorded). Some clones in this sample may be carry-over from other donors' samples. Sequencing input: CD8+ T cells from PBMCs. CDR3 in amino acids: CASSLGVSPLYEQYF. CDR3 coding DNA: TGTGCCAGCAGCTTAGGGGTTTCCCCTCTCTACGAGCAGTACTTC.